This is a list of T cell receptor beta chains from one sample in a study of identical twins. One entry per CDR3 protein, called by TCRdb with MiXCR from the 5' RACE reads. The sample lists more than 350,000 distinct CDR3 sequences; roughly 9% were seen once. Specimen: naive T cells sorted from blood. The receptors here all came from a woman in her forties or fifties in good health. The CDR3 runs from the conserved cysteine through the conserved F or W. A D gene is named only where the DNA matches it firmly. The listing skips clone size in some rows; elsewhere it reads once, few, many or a size class.

j_call | d_call | clone_size | v_call | cdr3_nt | cdr3_aa
TRBJ2-7 | - | - | TRBV29-1 | TGCAGCGTTGAAGACAGGGGCACCTACGAGCAGTACTTC | CSVEDRGTYEQYF
TRBJ2-7 | - | few | TRBV24-1 | TGTGCCACCAGTGTCCATGGACAGCCCTACGAGCAGTACTTC | CATSVHGQPYEQYF
TRBJ2-1 | - | - | TRBV5-1 | TGCGCCAGCAGCTTGGCCGGTCATGAGCAGTTCTTC | CASSLAGHEQFF
TRBJ1-2 | - | many | TRBV12-3/TRBV12-4 | TGTGCCAGCAGTTTCGACAGAAACTATGGCTACACCTTC | CASSFDRNYGYTF
TRBJ2-5 | - | many | TRBV7-2 | TGTGCCAGCATGTCCGGGACCCCCATGTACTTC | CASMSGTPMYF
TRBJ2-2 | TRBD2 | many | TRBV27 | TGTGCCTCGGGAGGGCCGTGGTCCGGGGAGCTGTTTTTT | CASGGPWSGELFF
TRBJ1-6 | - | many | TRBV5-1 | TGCGCCAGCAGCTCGGATGGGCCCCTCCACTTT | CASSSDGPLHF
TRBJ2-3 | TRBD2 | few | TRBV5-1 | TGCGCCAGCAGCGTTGGACTAGCGGGAAACCCCAAAAGCACAGATACGCAGTATTTT | CASSVGLAGNPKSTDTQYF
TRBJ2-2 | - | - | TRBV19 | TGTGCCAGTAAGAGGTTTAGCGCCTTGGGCACCGGGGAGCTGTTTTTT | CASKRFSALGTGELFF
TRBJ1-5 | TRBD1 | many | TRBV20-1 | TGCAGTGCTACCCATAACCGGGACAGGGGGCAGCCCCAGCATTTT | CSATHNRDRGQPQHF
TRBJ1-1 | - | - | TRBV5-1 | TGCGCCAGCCGGCACTCGCAGATAATGAACACTGAAGCTTTCTTT | CASRHSQIMNTEAFF
TRBJ2-2 | - | - | TRBV7-2 | TGTGCCAGCAGCGCCTGGGGGACCACCGGGGAGCTGTTTTTT | CASSAWGTTGELFF
TRBJ1-3 | - | many | TRBV5-1 | TGCGCCAGCAGCTTCACCTTGGATGGAAACACCATATATTTT | CASSFTLDGNTIYF
TRBJ1-3 | - | few | TRBV5-6 | TGTGCCAGCAAAACGGCAGGGGTTTCTGGAAACACCATATATTTT | CASKTAGVSGNTIYF
TRBJ2-2 | - | many | TRBV12-3/TRBV12-4 | TGTGCCAGCAGCCTTCTCCCCGGGGAGCTGTTTTTT | CASSLLPGELFF
TRBJ2-1 | - | few | TRBV5-5 | TGTGCCAGCAGCTTGTCGGCAGGAGAGAACAATGAGCAGTTCTTC | CASSLSAGENNEQFF
TRBJ2-3 | TRBD2 | many | TRBV20-1 | TGCAGTGCTAGAGATCCATGGGCCGGCGGGACTAGCGGGTTCGGAGTAACAGATACGCAGTATTTT | CSARDPWAGGTSGFGVTDTQYF
TRBJ2-5 | TRBD2 | few | TRBV20-1 | TGCAGTGCTAGTTTGAGCGGGATGTACCAAGAGACCCAGTACTTC | CSASLSGMYQETQYF
TRBJ1-3 | TRBD1 | - | TRBV10-3 | TGTGCCACGGATGATCAGGGGGCCTCTGGAAACACCATATATTTT | CATDDQGASGNTIYF
TRBJ2-1 | - | many | TRBV11-2 | TGTGCCAGCAGCCGTGTGGGAGACTCCTACAATGAGCAGTTCTTC | CASSRVGDSYNEQFF
TRBJ2-7 | - | few | TRBV5-8 | TGTGCCAGCAGCTCTGTGGATTCCTACGAGCAGTACTTC | CASSSVDSYEQYF
TRBJ1-5 | - | few | TRBV5-4 | TGTGCCAGCAGCCCCGGGGGGGCGAGCAATCAGCCCCAGCATTTT | CASSPGGASNQPQHF
TRBJ2-3 | - | many | TRBV27 | TGCGCCAGCAGCCTATCCCGGGCTGATACGCAGTATTTT | CASSLSRADTQYF
TRBJ2-7 | - | many | TRBV5-6 | TGTGCCAGCAGCTTGGGAGTTTTGGTCTACGAGCAGTACTTC | CASSLGVLVYEQYF
TRBJ2-1 | TRBD2 | many | TRBV5-1 | TGCGCCAGCGCTCCTCTCCAGCTAGCGGGAGGTCCGGACAATGAGCAGTTCTTC | CASAPLQLAGGPDNEQFF
TRBJ2-5 | - | few | TRBV7-9 | TGTGCCAGCAGCACTGCTCGAGGGAGGCTAAACCTTGGAGAGACCCAGTACTTC | CASSTARGRLNLGETQYF
TRBJ2-1 | - | few | TRBV29-1 | TGCAGCGCAGGGATGGGAGTATCCTACAATGAGCAGTTCTTC | CSAGMGVSYNEQFF
TRBJ2-7 | - | - | TRBV5-6 | TGTGCCAGCAGCTTCGGGGTCTCAAGCTCCTACGAGCAGTACTTC | CASSFGVSSSYEQYF
TRBJ2-7 | TRBD2 | few | TRBV2 | TGTGCCAGCAAACCCGGGACTACAGCACGCCACGAGCAGTACTTC | CASKPGTTARHEQYF
TRBJ2-3 | TRBD2 | many | TRBV5-1 | TGCGCCAGCAGCGCCCCGACTAGCGGGAGAAGGTCAGATACGCAGTATTTT | CASSAPTSGRRSDTQYF
TRBJ1-6 | - | many | TRBV12-3/TRBV12-4 | TGTGCCAGCAGTCCCCGGCCTGTTGGTAATTCACCCCTCCACTTT | CASSPRPVGNSPLHF
TRBJ2-2 | - | many | TRBV5-1 | TGCGCCAGCAGCACGGTGGACCTCAGAACCGGGGAGCTGTTTTTT | CASSTVDLRTGELFF
TRBJ2-4 | - | few | TRBV15 | TGTGCCACCAGCAGAGGGAGAGGGTCCAAAAACATTCAGTACTTC | CATSRGRGSKNIQYF
TRBJ2-7 | - | - | TRBV4-1 | TGCGCCAGCAACCCTTACGGGACGAGCGGCGAGCAGTACTTC | CASNPYGTSGEQYF
TRBJ2-3 | - | - | TRBV7-2 | TGTGCCAGCAGGCCCCTGGATACGCAGTATTTT | CASRPLDTQYF
TRBJ2-2 | TRBD1 | - | TRBV12-3/TRBV12-4 | TGTGCCAGCATAACCGGGACAGGGGAGATCGGGGAGCTGTTTTTT | CASITGTGEIGELFF
TRBJ2-5 | - | - | TRBV7-9 | TGTGCCAGCAGCTTAGCGACGACTCGGGGGCAAGAGACCCAGTACTTC | CASSLATTRGQETQYF
TRBJ2-1 | TRBD1 | many | TRBV6-5 | TGTGCCAGCAGTGGACAGGGAGTCACCTACAATGAGCAGTTCTTC | CASSGQGVTYNEQFF
TRBJ2-2 | - | - | TRBV12-3/TRBV12-4 | TGTGCCAGCAGTTTCCAGTCTAGCGCCGCGAACACCGGGGAGCTGTTTTTT | CASSFQSSAANTGELFF
TRBJ2-3 | - | many | TRBV5-1 | TGCGCCACCAGAGGAGGCCCAAGTTGGGGCACAGATACGCAGTATTTT | CATRGGPSWGTDTQYF
TRBJ2-2 | TRBD2 | many | TRBV18 | TGTGCCAGCTCCACGGGACTAGCGGGAGCGAACACCGGGGAGCTGTTTTTT | CASSTGLAGANTGELFF